This record concerns one T cell receptor (beta chain) sequence. The antigen this receptor binds is unknown. The sample holds no much larger clone one base away, and base qualities are not on file. These data originate in a study of OX40 agonist ivuxolimab in advanced cancers. Turning to the overall study: The costimulatory receptor OX40 (CD134) was targeted by ivuxolimab, a fully human IgG2 agonistic monoclonal antibody. The dose-escalation cohort was around 84% male with a mean age of about 65 years, ranging from about 23 to 85. Prior anti-PD-1, anti-PD-L1 or anti-CTLA-4 therapy was permitted, and about two fifths of dose-escalation patients had received checkpoint inhibitors. The monotherapy dose-escalation portion (N of about 57 patients) of the phase I ivuxolimab trial is reported in the paper. Peripheral TCRbeta sequencing aimed to test whether ivuxolimab altered TCR sequence diversity and caused clonal T-cell expansion. Among the approximately 50 dose-escalation patients, around 20 had hepatocellular carcinoma, 15 or so melanoma, 9 renal cell carcinoma and 9 head and neck cancer. Intravenous ivuxolimab was administered to patients every 2 weeks at six dose levels: 0.01, 0.1, 0.3, 1.5, 3 and 10 mg/kg. Three dose-escalation patients achieved partial responses, one with hepatocellular carcinoma and two with cutaneous melanoma. Findings and caveats that apply to the study as a whole: After ivuxolimab, expanded clones were on average more numerous among CD8+ T cells than among CD4+ T cells. Antigen specificity was not determined for the clonally expanded peripheral T cells. Low levels of normalized T-cell clonal expansion were also seen in some patients who did not respond. Clonal expansion of both CD4+ and CD8+ blood T cells was observed from baseline to week 6 at doses 0.1 to 3.0 mg/kg. In partial responders in the 0.1-3.0 mg/kg groups, normalized peripheral clonal expansion was found to be among the lowest, especially among CD8+ T cells.

Patients with autoimmune disease history or receiving systemic immunosuppression were excluded from the trial. Peripheral blood for TCR sequencing was collected from all dose cohorts at baseline, on cycle 4 day 1, and on cycle 7 day 1. The samples were drawn from a first-in-human, open-label, multicenter phase I dose-escalation trial of ivuxolimab. Adults with locally advanced or metastatic melanoma, renal cell, hepatocellular, or head and neck squamous cell carcinoma were enrolled in the trial. CD4+ and CD8+ T cells were sorted separately from peripheral blood before TCR sequencing. CDR1 and CDR2 are read off the germline V gene (reference sequence) as MNHEY and SMNVEV. Trimming at the junction amounts to 6 bases on V and 0 bases on J, and the germline ends lie 6 bases apart. There are 12 amino acids in the CDR3, from cysteine to phenylalanine inclusive. CDR3 DNA only is kept here, 36 bases in frame from base 1.

To sequence the TCRbeta CDR3 region, genomic DNA was isolated from the sorted cells. The immunoSEQ Assay was used for sequencing of TCRbeta CDR3 regions. What TCRdb holds here is the immuneACCESS table cut down to in-frame rearrangements. Part of the clones is not present; checked against another copy, under half of the missing clones reflect an unresolved V gene, and the others are unexplained. The sample table lists fewer than 100,000 clones, around 82% of them with a count of one. Clones ranked in the top ten supply about 0.76% of the sample. Source: CD4+ or CD8+ T cells sorted from blood, taken in a trial of the OX40 agonist ivuxolimab. Rearrangement joined TRBV27 to TRBJ2-7; the D segment cannot be called with confidence. This receptor was identified in an adult with an advanced solid tumor such as melanoma, head and neck, liver or kidney cancer. This receptor carries the CDR3 CASSPPSYEQYF. DNA sequence: TGTGCCAGCAGCCCACCCTCCTACGAGCAGTACTTC.